This entry is about one T cell receptor (beta chain). The data are from a study of blood T cell repertoires in COVID-19. Whole-study context: Some COVID-19 samples were acute and others convalescent; all came from the United States, Italy and Spain.

As processed by the authors: Amplifying reference gene primers gave estimates of nucleated cell counts. TCRdb's table, derived via immunoSEQ multiplex PCR, lists solely in-frame clones and lacks some. The V and J calls and clone size are taken from that table; D and trimming were inferred from the DNA. The sample records approximately 120,000 clones, more than 80% being singletons. Germline trimming cut 2 bases from V and 5 bases from J; bases unmatched to any gene: 7. Germline CDR1 MNHEY, CDR2 SVGEGT. The CDR3 sequence is 15 residues long. This chain links TRBV6-2 or TRBV6-3 with TRBJ2-7, with TRBD2 matching over 9 bases. Material for sequencing was peripheral blood. The sequence was obtained from a woman aged 80 or older with COVID-19, enrolled during active disease. CDR3 protein: CASSYTREGPHEQYF. DNA for the CDR3: TGTGCCAGCAGTTACACGCGGGAGGGCCCCCACGAGCAGTACTTC.